The 31 T cell receptor beta chains below all came from one sample that was sequenced in a study of cytomegalovirus exposure and HLA in healthy donors. The primer mix had 60 Vbeta and 13 Jbeta primers. TCRdb's table, derived via immunoSEQ multiplex PCR, lists solely in-frame clones and lacks some. In the table there are some 130,000 clones, roughly 80% of which are singletons. Sequencing used PBMCs. These receptors were obtained from a male donor in good health and CMV-seropositive.

The gene calls are TRBV5-4 and TRBJ1-4; 9 bases match TRBD1. Germline assignment: CDR1 SGHNT and CDR2 YYREEE (reference sequence). This CDR3 is built from 12 residues. Losses at the gene ends were 4 bases for V and 10 bases for J; bases not matched to a gene: 2. The chain's CDR3 is CASSEDRGKLFF. CDR3 DNA: TGTGCCAGCAGCGAGGACAGGGGAAAACTGTTTTTT.

The chain links TRBV19 to TRBJ1-2, with TRBD1 matching over 9 bases. This CDR3 is 14 amino acids long. Trimming at V came to 6 bases and at J to 2 bases, leaving 4 bases not matched to a gene. CDR1 is LNHDA and CDR2 is SQIVND in the germline V gene (reference sequence). CDR3 sequence reads: CASSSQGANYGYTF. The DNA for the CDR3 is TGTGCCAGTAGCTCACAGGGGGCAAACTATGGCTACACCTTC.

The chain carries TRBV28 and TRBJ1-1, with D unclear. Trimming stripped 3 bases from V and 11 bases from J, with 10 bases between. The CDR3 runs 11 residues. Germline CDR1 and CDR2: MDHEN and SYDVKM. CDR3 region: CASSLRLMAFF. The CDR3 DNA is TGTGCCAGCAGTTTGCGACTTATGGCTTTCTTT.

The chain joins TRBV6-5 to TRBJ1-3, with 7 bases fitting TRBD1. Germline V CDR1 and CDR2: MNHEY, SVGAGI. J lost 4 bases, V lost 5 bases, and 8 bases had no gene match. The CDR3 is 15 amino acids. CDR3 in DNA: TGTGCCAGCAGTCAGCTGACAGGGTGGGGAAACACCATATATTTT. Encoded protein: CASSQLTGWGNTIYF.

The chain links TRBV27 to TRBJ1-5, with 7 bases aligning to TRBD1. V dropped 5 bases and J dropped 4; count of bases not matched to a gene: 5. Per germline, CDR1 MNHEY and CDR2 SMNVEV (reference sequence). The CDR3 loop spans 14 amino acids. CDR3 protein: CASSLQGRNQPQHF. CDR3 bases: TGTGCCAGCAGTCTACAGGGGCGAAATCAGCCCCAGCATTTT.

A single count supports this clone. The chain joins TRBV27 to TRBJ2-2; D not resolved. Trimming took 4 bases from V and 2 from J, leaving 2 bases between them. Per the germline V gene, CDR1 is MNHEY and CDR2 is SMNVEV (reference sequence). The CDR3 consists of 12 residues. CDR3: CASSSNTGELFF. In DNA, the CDR3 is TGTGCCAGCAGTTCAAACACCGGGGAGCTGTTTTTT.

The rearrangement joins TRBV19 to TRBJ2-2, with a possible D match to TRBD2 (5 bases). The CDR3 runs 17 residues. Germline CDR1 is LNHDA and CDR2 is SQIVND (reference sequence). Trimming shortened V by 6 bases and J by 7 bases, and 24 bases separated the two germline ends. CDR3 residues: CASRLQSRPLGGGELFF. The CDR3 region has the DNA TGTGCCAGTAGGCTACAGAGCCGCCCCCTTGGAGGCGGGGAGCTGTTTTTT.

V usage is TRBV30 and J usage is TRBJ2-5, with TRBD2 matching 8 bases. Losses at the gene ends were 2 bases for V and 1 base for J; bases not matched to a gene: 9. Looked up from germline, CDR1 is GTSNPN and CDR2 is SVGIG (reference sequence). CDR3 length: 16 amino acids. The CDR3 sequence is CAWSRGGGGFQETQYF. The CDR3 DNA is TGTGCCTGGAGTCGGGGGGGAGGGGGTTTCCAAGAGACCCAGTACTTC.

J is TRBJ1-1 and V is TRBV5-1, with TRBD1 matching over 8 bases. There are 17 residues in the CDR3. Germline V gives CDR1 SGHRS, CDR2 YFSETQ. V was clipped by 3 bases and J by 1 base; unmatched bases: 11. This CDR3 reads CASSSTLKGQGNTEAFF. For the CDR3, the DNA is TGCGCCAGCAGCTCAACTCTCAAAGGACAGGGGAACACTGAAGCTTTCTTT.

The chain has TRBV28 and TRBJ2-7, with D perhaps matching TRBD1 (6 bases). With 5 bases removed from V and 4 bases from J, the gap between germline ends came to 6 bases. CDR1 is MDHEN, CDR2 SYDVKM, per germline. The CDR3 loop spans 11 amino acids. The CDR3 protein is CASSQGYEQYF. DNA for the CDR3: TGTGCCAGCAGTCAGGGGTACGAGCAGTACTTC. The entire variable domain, with the rest obtained from reference TRBV28 and TRBJ2-7, is as follows: DVKVTQSSRYLVKRTGEKVFLECVQDMDHENMFWYRQDPGLGLRLIYFSYDVKMKEKGDIPEGYSVSREKKERFSLILESASTNQTSMYLCASSQGYEQYFGPGTRLTVT.

The V call is TRBV5-1, the J call TRBJ1-6; maybe TRBD1 (6 bases). V lost 2 bases and J 6 bases, leaving 12 bases between the germline ends. CDR1 and CDR2 from the germline V gene are SGHRS and YFSETQ. The CDR3 spans 15 residues. The CDR3 coding sequence is TGCGCCAGCAGCTTTCAGGGGTCCGGTAATTCACCCCTCCACTTT. It is translated as CASSFQGSGNSPLHF.

This clone was picked up a small number of times. J is TRBJ2-1 and V is TRBV6-5; D is possibly TRBD1 (6 bases). Germline V gives CDR1 MNHEY, CDR2 SVGAGI. The length of the CDR3 is 12 residues. V was pared by 7 bases and J by 6 bases, with 10 bases between. Written as DNA, the CDR3 is TGTGCCAGCAAGAAACAGGGCAATGAGCAGTTCTTC. It specifies CASKKQGNEQFF.

This clone showed up just a few times. The chain carries TRBV7-2 and TRBJ2-5; TRBD2 might be the D (5 bases). This CDR3 has 14 residues. The V end was cut by 1 base, the J end by 2 bases, with 8 bases between. Germline CDR1 SGHTA, CDR2 FQGNSA. Here the CDR3 DNA reads TGTGCCAGCAGCTTAGTGTCGGGGCAAGAGACCCAGTACTTC. Protein: CASSLVSGQETQYF.

This chain joins TRBV5-5 and TRBJ2-1, with D maybe TRBD2 (6 bases). This CDR3 has 14 amino acids. Per the germline V gene, CDR1 is SGHKS and CDR2 is YYEKEE (reference sequence). Trimming took 4 bases from V and 7 from J, leaving 15 bases between them. CDR3 region: CASSLGPAGNEQFF. For the CDR3, the DNA is TGTGCCAGCAGCCTTGGGCCTGCGGGGAATGAGCAGTTCTTC.

Details on this clone: The junction does not match germline at one end; this may be a read error. Other DNA sequences in this sample translate to the same CDR3. The rearrangement uses TRBV6-1 and TRBJ2-1; D may be TRBD2 (5 bases). Germline lookup yields CDR1 MNHNS and CDR2 SASEGT. The CDR3 spans 15 residues. CDR3 sequence: CASSEERSGYNEQFF. The CDR3 DNA is TGCGCCAGCAGTGAAGAGCGGTCTGGCTACAATGAGCAGTTCTTC.

The V call is TRBV7-8, the J call TRBJ2-7, with 8 nucleotides matching TRBD2. The CDR3 is 14 residues long. Trimming cost V 5 bases and J 1 base; bases outside gene matches: 4. In germline, CDR1 is SGHVS, CDR2 FQNEAQ. The CDR3 nucleotides are TGTGCCAGCAGCCCGGGGACTAGTTCCTACGAGCAGTACTTC. As protein: CASSPGTSSYEQYF.

This clone was seen a handful of times. V is TRBV4-2 and J is TRBJ2-3, with TRBD2 matching 12 bases. Germline V gene sequence: CDR1 LGHNA, CDR2 YNFKEQ. The trim removed 3 bases at V and 3 bases at J, leaving 4 bases unmatched. This CDR3 region has 16 residues. The CDR3 DNA reads TGTGCCAGCAGCCAGCGGACTAGCGGGGTTACAGATACGCAGTATTTT. Residues: CASSQRTSGVTDTQYF.

This clone was picked up a small number of times. This chain links TRBV27 with TRBJ1-3; the match to TRBD1 covers 10 bases. The CDR3 spans 15 residues. V lost 7 bases and J lost 2; bases outside the gene matches: 5. CDR1 MNHEY and CDR2 SMNVEV come from the germline V gene (reference sequence). DNA of the CDR3: TGTGCCAGCAAAGACAGGGGGCGGCCTGGAAACACCATATATTTT. This translates into CASKDRGRPGNTIYF.

The DNA for the CDR3 is TGTGCCAGCGCCCTAGGGCAGGGCAGCACTGAAGCTTTCTTT. Its translation: CASALGQGSTEAFF. The rearrangement uses TRBV6-6 and TRBJ1-1; maybe TRBD1 (5 bases). The length of the CDR3 is 14 residues. The germline CDR1 and CDR2 sequences are MNHNY and SVGAGI (reference sequence). V lost 8 bases, J lost 4 bases, and 17 bases lay in between.

The chain is built from TRBV10-3 and TRBJ2-1, with a tentative D call TRBD2 (5 bases). V was pared by 3 bases and J by 8 bases, with 8 bases between. The germline V gene encodes CDR1 ENHRY and CDR2 SYGVKD. This CDR3 has 12 amino acids. CDR3 region: CAISDSGDEQFF. The CDR3 bases are TGTGCCATCAGTGATTCCGGGGATGAGCAGTTCTTC.

This clone turned up a few times. The chain joins TRBV7-2 to TRBJ2-7, with D hard to call. The CDR3 runs 14 residues. Looked up from germline, CDR1 is SGHTA and CDR2 is FQGNSA. The V end was cut by 7 bases, the J end by 5 bases, with 18 bases between. Here the CDR3 reads CASNTIPTSHEQYF. The DNA of the CDR3 is TGTGCCAGCAATACCATTCCGACAAGCCACGAGCAGTACTTC. Based on the CDR3 plus reference TRBV7-2 and TRBJ2-7, the full variable domain is GAGVSQSPSNKVTEKGKDVELRCDPISGHTALYWYRQSLGQGLEFLIYFQGNSAPDKSGLPSDRFSAERTGGSVSTLTIQRTQQEDSAVYLCASNTIPTSHEQYFGPGTRLTVT.

The chain carries TRBV4-1 and TRBJ1-1, with TRBD1 matching 8 bases. V shed 4 bases and J 4 bases; nucleotides not matched to a gene: 11. The CDR3 consists of 16 residues. Germline V gene data show CDR1 as MGHRA and CDR2 as YSYEKL. CDR3 nucleotide sequence: TGCGCCAGCAGCCCACGGACAGGGAGAGTAGGCACTGAAGCTTTCTTT. It is translated as CASSPRTGRVGTEAFF.

The chain combines TRBV29-1 with TRBJ1-5; the D gene is possibly TRBD1 (6 bases). V was cut by 6 bases and J by 1 base, with 10 bases left in between. In germline, CDR1 is SQVTM, CDR2 ANQGSEA. CDR3 length: 13 residues. The CDR3 DNA reads TGCAGCGTATCACAGGGAAGCAATCAGCCCCAGCATTTT. This encodes CSVSQGSNQPQHF.

This clone was detected only a few times. This chain connects TRBV18 to TRBJ1-2; D is undetermined. Trimming left V 3 bases short and J 7 bases short, with 12 bases between. In germline, CDR1 is KGHSH, CDR2 LQKENI. The CDR3 is 13 residues long. The CDR3 is CASSPVSATGYTF. DNA for the CDR3: TGTGCCAGCTCACCTGTTAGTGCCACTGGCTACACCTTC.

This clone was detected only a few times. The rearrangement joins TRBV15 to TRBJ2-7; TRBD1 matches 7 bases. Trimming cost V 4 bases and J 5 bases; bases outside gene matches: 14. The CDR3 runs 16 residues. The germline V gene encodes CDR1 LNHNV and CDR2 YYDKDF (reference sequence). The CDR3 DNA sequence: TGTGCCACCAGCATCGGGACAGCAGATTCCCCCCACGAGCAGTACTTC. Its translation is CATSIGTADSPHEQYF. Together with reference TRBV15 and TRBJ2-7, the CDR3 gives the full variable domain: DAMVIQNPRYQVTQFGKPVTLSCSQTLNHNVMYWYQQKSSQAPKLLFHYYDKDFNNEADTPDNFQSRRPNTSFCFLDIRSPGLGDTAMYLCATSIGTADSPHEQYFGPGTRLTVT.

The chain combines TRBV2 with TRBJ2-3, with 8 bases aligning to TRBD2. The length of the CDR3 is 15 residues. With V trimmed by 6 bases and J by 4 bases, 9 bases remained unmatched. Per the germline V gene, CDR1 is SNHLY and CDR2 is FYNNEI. This CDR3 is CASRGGTSGADTQYF. DNA of the CDR3: TGTGCCAGCAGGGGGGGTACTAGCGGAGCAGATACGCAGTATTTT.

This clone appeared a single time. The CDR3, as DNA: TGCGCCAGCAGCCACACGGGAGTTGGCACAGATACGCAGTATTTT. Translation: CASSHTGVGTDTQYF. The chain couples TRBV4-3 to TRBJ2-3; a possible D gene is TRBD2 (6 bases). From germline, CDR1 is LGHNA and CDR2 YSLEER. This CDR3 has 15 residues. Trimming took off 3 bases at V and 1 base at J, with 11 bases between the two ends.

The chain links TRBV13 to TRBJ2-2, with D maybe TRBD1 (6 bases). V shed 3 bases and J shed 7 bases, with 15 bases lying between them. The germline CDR1 and CDR2 sequences are PRHDT and FYEKMQ (reference sequence). CDR3 length: 15 amino acids. The CDR3 nucleotides read TGTGCCAGCAGCTTCAAACAGGGTGGAGGCGGGGAGCTGTTTTTT. It specifies CASSFKQGGGGELFF.

The V call is TRBV28, the J call TRBJ2-2, with TRBD1 matching 8 bases. The germline CDR1 and CDR2 sequences are MDHEN and SYDVKM. This CDR3 contains 15 residues. The V gene end was trimmed by 5 bases and the J gene end by 5 bases; junction bases not matched to a gene: 7. CDR3 region: CASSPRTGTTGELFF. The CDR3, as DNA: TGTGCCAGCAGTCCCAGGACAGGGACTACCGGGGAGCTGTTTTTT.

This clone is a singleton in its sample. This chain uses TRBV27 with TRBJ2-5; 7 bases map to TRBD2. Losses at the gene ends were 8 bases for V and 7 bases for J; bases not matched to a gene: 13. The germline CDR1 and CDR2 sequences are MNHEY and SMNVEV (reference sequence). The CDR3 contains 14 residues. The CDR3 region has the DNA TGTGCCAGCCGCGGGAGCGCCCAGGTGGGGACCCAGTACTTC. Translating gives CASRGSAQVGTQYF.

The V gene is TRBV9, the J gene TRBJ1-2, with TRBD1 matching over 7 bases. CDR3 length: 15 amino acids. V was clipped by 2 bases and J by 4 bases; unmatched bases: 8. Germline CDR1 reads SGDLS; CDR2 reads YYNGEE. CDR3 nucleotide sequence: TGTGCCAGCAGCGTCGGGACAGTATTTACCTATGGCTACACCTTC. This codes for CASSVGTVFTYGYTF.